This T cell receptor (beta chain) came from a study of radiotherapy plus CTLA-4 blockade in lung cancer. Concerning this clone itself: Its matching antigen is unknown.

V lost 6 bases to trimming and J lost 3 bases, with 9 bases between them. The CDR3 has 14 residues. The germline gives CDR1 MNHEY, CDR2 SMNVEV (reference sequence). Study outcomes and limitations: Early clonal dynamics of blood T cells, together with interferon-beta, were reported as the best response predictor.

Generated by immunoSEQ multiplex PCR, the TCRdb table keeps only in-frame clones and is missing some. Of tens of thousands of clones listed, about 87% are singletons. The TCR comes from a human donor with non-small cell lung cancer who had stable disease on radiotherapy plus ipilimumab. The sample in question was peripheral blood, obtained from a patient treated with radiotherapy plus ipilimumab. This chain uses TRBV27 with TRBJ1-6; D perhaps matches TRBD1 (6 bases). The CDR3 loop reads CASSHRDYNSPLHF. CDR3 DNA: TGTGCCAGCAGCCACAGGGACTATAATTCACCCCTCCACTTT.